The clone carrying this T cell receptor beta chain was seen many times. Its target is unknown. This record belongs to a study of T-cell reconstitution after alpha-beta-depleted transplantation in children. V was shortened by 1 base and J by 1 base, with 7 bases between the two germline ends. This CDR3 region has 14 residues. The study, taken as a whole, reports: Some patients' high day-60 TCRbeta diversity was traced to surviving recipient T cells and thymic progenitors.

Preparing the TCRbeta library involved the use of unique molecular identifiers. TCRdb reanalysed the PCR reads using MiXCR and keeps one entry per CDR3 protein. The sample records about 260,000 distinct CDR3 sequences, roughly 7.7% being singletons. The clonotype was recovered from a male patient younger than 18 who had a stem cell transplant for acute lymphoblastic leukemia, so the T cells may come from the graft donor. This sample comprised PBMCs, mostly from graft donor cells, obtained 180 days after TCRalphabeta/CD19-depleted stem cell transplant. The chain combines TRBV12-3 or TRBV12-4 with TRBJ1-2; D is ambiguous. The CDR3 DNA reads TGTGCCAGCAGTTTAGGTTACAGTAACTATGGCTACACCTTC. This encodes CASSLGYSNYGYTF.